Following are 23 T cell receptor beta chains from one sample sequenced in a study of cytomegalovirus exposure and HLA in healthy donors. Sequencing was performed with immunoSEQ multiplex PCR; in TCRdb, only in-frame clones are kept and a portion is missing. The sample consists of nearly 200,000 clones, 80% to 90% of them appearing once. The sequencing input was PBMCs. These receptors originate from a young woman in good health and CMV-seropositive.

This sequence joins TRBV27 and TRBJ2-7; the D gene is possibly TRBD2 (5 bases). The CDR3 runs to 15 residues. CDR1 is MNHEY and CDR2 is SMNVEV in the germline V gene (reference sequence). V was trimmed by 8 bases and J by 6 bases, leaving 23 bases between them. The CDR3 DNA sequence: TGTGCCAGCGGGAGAGGGCCTAGGTCTGACCCCGAGCAGTACTTC. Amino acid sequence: CASGRGPRSDPEQYF.

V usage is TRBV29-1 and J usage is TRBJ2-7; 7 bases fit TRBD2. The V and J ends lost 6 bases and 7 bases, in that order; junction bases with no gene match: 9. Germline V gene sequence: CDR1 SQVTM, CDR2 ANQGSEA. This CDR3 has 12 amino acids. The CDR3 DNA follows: TGCAGCGTCCGAGGACTAGGATTGGAGCAGTACTTC. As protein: CSVRGLGLEQYF.

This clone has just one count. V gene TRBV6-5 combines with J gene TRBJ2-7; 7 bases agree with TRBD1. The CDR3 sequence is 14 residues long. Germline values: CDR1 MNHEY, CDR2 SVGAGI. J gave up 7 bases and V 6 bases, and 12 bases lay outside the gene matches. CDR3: CASRDRVFSREQYF. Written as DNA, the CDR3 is TGTGCCAGCAGAGACAGGGTATTCTCTCGGGAGCAGTACTTC.

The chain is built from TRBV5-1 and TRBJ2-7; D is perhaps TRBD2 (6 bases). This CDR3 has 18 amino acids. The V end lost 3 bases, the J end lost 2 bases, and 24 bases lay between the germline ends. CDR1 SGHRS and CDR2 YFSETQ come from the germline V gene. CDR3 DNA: TGCGCCAGCAGCTACCCCTCAATGCCGGGACTTACGACCTACGAGCAGTACTTC. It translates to CASSYPSMPGLTTYEQYF.

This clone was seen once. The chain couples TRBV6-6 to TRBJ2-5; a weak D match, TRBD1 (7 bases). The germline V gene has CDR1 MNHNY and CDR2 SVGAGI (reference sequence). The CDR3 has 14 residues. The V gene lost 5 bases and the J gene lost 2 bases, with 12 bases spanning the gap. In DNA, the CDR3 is TGTGCCAGCAGTCTCGGGGGACAGCAAGAGACCCAGTACTTC. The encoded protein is CASSLGGQQETQYF.

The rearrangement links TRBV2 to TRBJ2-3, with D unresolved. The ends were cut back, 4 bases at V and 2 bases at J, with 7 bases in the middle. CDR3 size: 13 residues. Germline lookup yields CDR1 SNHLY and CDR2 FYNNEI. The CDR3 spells CASSVSLTDTQYF. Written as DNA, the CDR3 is TGTGCCAGCAGTGTATCCCTCACAGATACGCAGTATTTT.

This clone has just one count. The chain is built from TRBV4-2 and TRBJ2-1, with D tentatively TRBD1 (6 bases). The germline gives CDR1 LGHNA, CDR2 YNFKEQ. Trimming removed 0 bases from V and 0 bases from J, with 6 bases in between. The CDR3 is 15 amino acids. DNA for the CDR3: TGTGCCAGCAGCCAAGAGGACAGCTCCTACAATGAGCAGTTCTTC. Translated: CASSQEDSSYNEQFF.

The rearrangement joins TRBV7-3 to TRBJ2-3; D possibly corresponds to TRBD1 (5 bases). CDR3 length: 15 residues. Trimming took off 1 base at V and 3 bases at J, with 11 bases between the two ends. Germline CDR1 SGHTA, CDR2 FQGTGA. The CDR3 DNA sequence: TGTGCCAGCAGCTTAATGGGCAGGGTTACAGATACGCAGTATTTT. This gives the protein CASSLMGRVTDTQYF.

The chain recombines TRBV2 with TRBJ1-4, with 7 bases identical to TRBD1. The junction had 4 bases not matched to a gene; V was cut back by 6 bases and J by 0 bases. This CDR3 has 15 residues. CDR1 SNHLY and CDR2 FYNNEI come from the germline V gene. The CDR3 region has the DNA TGTGCCAGCAGGGTTCAGGGGGCAACTAATGAAAAACTGTTTTTT. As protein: CASRVQGATNEKLFF.

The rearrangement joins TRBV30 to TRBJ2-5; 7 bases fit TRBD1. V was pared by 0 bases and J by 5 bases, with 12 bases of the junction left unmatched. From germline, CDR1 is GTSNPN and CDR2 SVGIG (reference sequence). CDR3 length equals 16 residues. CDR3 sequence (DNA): TGTGCCTGGAGTGTACGTGTAGGGGGCTTCGGGGAGACCCAGTACTTC. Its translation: CAWSVRVGGFGETQYF.

The chain's CDR3 is CASRRDREGEKLFF. CDR3 bases: TGTGCCAGCAGACGCGACAGGGAAGGCGAAAAACTGTTTTTT. The rearrangement uses TRBV2 and TRBJ1-4, with 7 bases matching TRBD1. Per the germline V gene, CDR1 is SNHLY and CDR2 is FYNNEI. V gave up 6 bases and J gave up 8 bases; unmatched junction bases: 9. The CDR3 loop spans 14 amino acids.

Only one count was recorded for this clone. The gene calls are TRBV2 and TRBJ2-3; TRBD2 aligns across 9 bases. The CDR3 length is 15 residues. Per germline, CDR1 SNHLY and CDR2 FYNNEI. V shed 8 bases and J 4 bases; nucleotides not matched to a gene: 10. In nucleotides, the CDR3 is TGTGCCAGCGAGGCGGCGGGACTAGCCCCAGATACGCAGTATTTT. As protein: CASEAAGLAPDTQYF. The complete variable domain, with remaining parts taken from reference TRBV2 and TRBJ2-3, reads EPEVTQTPSHQVTQMGQEVILRCVPISNHLYFYWYRQILGQKVEFLVSFYNNEISEKSEIFDDQFSVERPDGSNFTLKIRSTKLEDSAMYFCASEAAGLAPDTQYFGPGTRLTVL.

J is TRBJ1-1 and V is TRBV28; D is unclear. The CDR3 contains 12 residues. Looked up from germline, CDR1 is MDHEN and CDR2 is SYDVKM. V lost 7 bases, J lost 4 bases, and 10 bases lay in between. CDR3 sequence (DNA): TGTGCCAGCATGGAACGGAGCACTGAAGCTTTCTTT. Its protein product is CASMERSTEAFF.

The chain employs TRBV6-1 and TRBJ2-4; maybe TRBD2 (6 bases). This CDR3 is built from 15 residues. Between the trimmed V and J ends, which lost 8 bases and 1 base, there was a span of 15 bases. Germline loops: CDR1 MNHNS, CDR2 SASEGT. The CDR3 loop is CASGGVNLAKNIQYF. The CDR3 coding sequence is TGTGCCAGCGGCGGGGTAAACTTGGCCAAAAACATTCAGTACTTC.

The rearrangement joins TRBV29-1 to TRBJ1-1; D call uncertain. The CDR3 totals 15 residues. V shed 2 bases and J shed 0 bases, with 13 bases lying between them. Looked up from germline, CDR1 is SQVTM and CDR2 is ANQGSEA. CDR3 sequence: CSVELEATVNTEAFF. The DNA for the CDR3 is TGCAGCGTTGAACTTGAGGCAACCGTGAACACTGAAGCTTTCTTT.

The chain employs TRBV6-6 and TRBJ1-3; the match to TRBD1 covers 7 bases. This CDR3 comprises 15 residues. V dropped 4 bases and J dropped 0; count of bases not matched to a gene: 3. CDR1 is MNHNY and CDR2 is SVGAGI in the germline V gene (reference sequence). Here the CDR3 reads CASSWDRLSGNTIYF. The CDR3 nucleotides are TGTGCCAGCAGTTGGGACAGACTCTCTGGAAACACCATATATTTT.

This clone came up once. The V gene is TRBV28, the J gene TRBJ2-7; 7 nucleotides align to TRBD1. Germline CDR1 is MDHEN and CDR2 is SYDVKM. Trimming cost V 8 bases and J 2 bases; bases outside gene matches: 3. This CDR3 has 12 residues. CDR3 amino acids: CASQDRPYEQYF. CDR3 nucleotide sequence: TGTGCCAGCCAGGACAGGCCCTACGAGCAGTACTTC.

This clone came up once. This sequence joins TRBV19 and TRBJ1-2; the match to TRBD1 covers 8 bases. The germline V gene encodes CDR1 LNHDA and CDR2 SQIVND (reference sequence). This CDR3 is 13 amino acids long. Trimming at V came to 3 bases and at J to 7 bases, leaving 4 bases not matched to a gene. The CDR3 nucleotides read TGTGCCAGTAGTATTCAGGGGGCGAGTGGCTACACCTTC. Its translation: CASSIQGASGYTF.

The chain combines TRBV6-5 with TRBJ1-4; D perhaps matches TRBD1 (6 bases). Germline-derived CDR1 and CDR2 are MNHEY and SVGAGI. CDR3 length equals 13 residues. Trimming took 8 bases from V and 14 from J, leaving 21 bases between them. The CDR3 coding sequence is TGTGCCAGCGCCGATGACGTGGACAGTCGTCTGTTTTTT. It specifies CASADDVDSRLFF.

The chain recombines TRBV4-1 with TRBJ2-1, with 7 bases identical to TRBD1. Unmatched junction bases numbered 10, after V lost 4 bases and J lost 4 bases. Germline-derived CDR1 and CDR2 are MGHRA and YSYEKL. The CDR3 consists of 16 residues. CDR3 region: CASSPPTGTAYNEQFF. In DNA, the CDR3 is TGCGCCAGCAGCCCCCCAACCGGGACAGCATACAATGAGCAGTTCTTC.

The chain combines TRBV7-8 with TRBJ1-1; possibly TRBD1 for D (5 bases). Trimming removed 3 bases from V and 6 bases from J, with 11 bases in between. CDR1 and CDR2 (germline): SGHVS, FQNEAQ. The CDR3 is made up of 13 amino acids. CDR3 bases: TGTGCCAGCAGCTTTACCCTACAGGCTGAAGCTTTCTTT. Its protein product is CASSFTLQAEAFF.

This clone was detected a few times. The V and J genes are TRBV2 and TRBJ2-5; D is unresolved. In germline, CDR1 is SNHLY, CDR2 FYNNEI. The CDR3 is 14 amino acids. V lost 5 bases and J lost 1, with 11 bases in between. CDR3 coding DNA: TGTGCCAGCAGTTCACTACTGGGCCAAGAGACCCAGTACTTC. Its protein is CASSSLLGQETQYF.

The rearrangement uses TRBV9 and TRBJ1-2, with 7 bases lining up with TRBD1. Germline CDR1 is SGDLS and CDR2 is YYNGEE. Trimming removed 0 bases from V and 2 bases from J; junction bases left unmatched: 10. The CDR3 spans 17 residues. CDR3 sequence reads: CASSVGQGRTINYGYTF. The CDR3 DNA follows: TGTGCCAGCAGCGTAGGACAGGGTCGAACCATAAACTATGGCTACACCTTC. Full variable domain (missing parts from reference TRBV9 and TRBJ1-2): DSGVTQTPKHLITATGQRVTLRCSPRSGDLSVYWYQQSLDQGLQFLIQYYNGEERAKGNILERFSAQQFPDLHSELNLSSLELGDSALYFCASSVGQGRTINYGYTFGSGTRLTVV.